The 9 T cell receptor beta chains below come from one sample, sequenced in a study of cytomegalovirus exposure and HLA in healthy donors. A multiplex PCR was run with 60 Vbeta primers and 13 Jbeta primers. Clones were sequenced by immunoSEQ multiplex PCR, and TCRdb holds only the in-frame ones, with some missing. The sample holds 65,000 to 95,000 clones, roughly 80% seen once. The sequenced sample was PBMCs. The receptors stem from a man aged 50 to 60 in good health and CMV-seronegative.

The genes are TRBV30 and TRBJ1-1; D call uncertain. The CDR3 contains 13 residues. The germline V gene has CDR1 GTSNPN and CDR2 SVGIG (reference sequence). Deletions cut 2 bases from V and 4 bases from J, with 11 bases between. This chain's CDR3 is CAWSSPGSTEAFF. The DNA of the CDR3 is TGTGCCTGGAGTAGTCCGGGGAGCACTGAAGCTTTCTTT.

Points on this clone: Relative to the germline gene, one junction end is altered; a read error may explain this. J is TRBJ1-2 and V is TRBV4-1, with TRBD1 as a possible D gene (5 bases). The CDR3 spans 11 residues. Germline CDR1 reads MGHRA; CDR2 reads YSYEKL. The CDR3 sequence: CASSQGPGHFF. CDR3 DNA: TGCGCCAGCAGCCAAGGGCCAGGACACTTCTTC.

The rearrangement uses TRBV5-6 and TRBJ1-3; 7 positions match TRBD1. Germline CDR1 and CDR2: SGHDT and YYEEEE. This CDR3 spans 15 amino acids. V lost 6 bases and J lost 2; bases outside the gene matches: 8. Here the CDR3 reads CASILRQGTGNTIYF. The CDR3 DNA follows: TGTGCCAGCATCTTACGACAGGGAACTGGAAACACCATATATTTT.

This clone has only a few counts. The chain uses TRBV4-3 and TRBJ1-1; D remains ambiguous. The ends were cut back, 0 bases at V and 8 bases at J, with 16 bases in the middle. This CDR3 region has 15 residues. Germline values: CDR1 LGHNA, CDR2 YSLEER. The CDR3 reads CASSQESGKHREAFF. The CDR3 DNA is TGCGCCAGCAGCCAAGAGTCGGGGAAACACCGCGAAGCTTTCTTT.

V usage is TRBV11-1 and J usage is TRBJ2-1; D is perhaps TRBD2 (6 bases). V was shortened by 3 bases and J by 10 bases, with 19 bases between the two germline ends. This CDR3 has 15 residues. CDR1 is SGHAT, CDR2 FQDESV, per germline (reference sequence). CDR3 region: CASSFRDFPRDEQFF. The CDR3 nucleotides are TGTGCCAGCAGCTTCCGGGACTTCCCTCGCGACGAGCAGTTCTTC.

This clone was recorded a few times. The CDR3 DNA sequence: TGTGCCAGCAGTTTGTCGCCACGTCCGGATTCACCCCTCCACTTT. Amino acid sequence: CASSLSPRPDSPLHF. The chain recombines TRBV6-1 with TRBJ1-6, with D uncertain. The CDR3 extends over 15 amino acids. Germline values: CDR1 MNHNS, CDR2 SASEGT. Trimming pared 5 bases from V and 8 bases from J, leaving 16 bases between.

The sample holds a few counts of this clone. The rearrangement links TRBV7-2 to TRBJ2-3, with TRBD2 as a possible D gene (6 bases). CDR1 and CDR2 (germline): SGHTA, FQGNSA. There are 13 residues in the CDR3. V lost 5 bases, J lost 9 bases, and 15 bases lay in between. The CDR3, as DNA: TGTGCCAGCAGCCCAGAACTAGCCCAAACGCAGTATTTT. Protein sequence: CASSPELAQTQYF.

The chain combines TRBV19 with TRBJ1-5, with 8 bases that match TRBD1. Germline CDR1 is LNHDA and CDR2 is SQIVND (reference sequence). The CDR3 loop spans 14 amino acids. V was pared by 7 bases and J by 7 bases, with 9 bases of the junction left unmatched. CDR3 in DNA: TGTGCCAGTACGGAGACAGGGGACGGCCAGCCCCAGCATTTT. Protein sequence: CASTETGDGQPQHF.

The CDR3 DNA reads as TGTGCCAGCAGACCCTCGACAGGTTTCTACGAGCAGTACTTC. It specifies CASRPSTGFYEQYF. The V and J genes are TRBV6-5 and TRBJ2-7; a weak D match, TRBD1 (6 bases). The V end lost 6 bases, the J end lost 3 bases, and 15 bases lay between the germline ends. The CDR3 extends over 14 amino acids. The V gene's germline CDR1 is MNHEY and CDR2 SVGAGI.